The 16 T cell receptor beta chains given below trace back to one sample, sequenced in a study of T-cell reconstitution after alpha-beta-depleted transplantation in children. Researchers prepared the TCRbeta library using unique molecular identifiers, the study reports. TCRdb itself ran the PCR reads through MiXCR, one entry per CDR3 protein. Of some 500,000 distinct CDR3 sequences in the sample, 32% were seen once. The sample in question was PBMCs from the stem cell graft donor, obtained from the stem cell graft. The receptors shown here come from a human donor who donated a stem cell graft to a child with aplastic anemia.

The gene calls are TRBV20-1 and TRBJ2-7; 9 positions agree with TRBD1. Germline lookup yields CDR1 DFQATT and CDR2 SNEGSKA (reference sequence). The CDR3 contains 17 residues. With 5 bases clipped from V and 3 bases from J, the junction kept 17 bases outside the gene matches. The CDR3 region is CSARQTGGKRGNYEQYF. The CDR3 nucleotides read TGCAGTGCTCGTCAGACAGGGGGGAAGAGGGGAAACTACGAGCAGTACTTC.

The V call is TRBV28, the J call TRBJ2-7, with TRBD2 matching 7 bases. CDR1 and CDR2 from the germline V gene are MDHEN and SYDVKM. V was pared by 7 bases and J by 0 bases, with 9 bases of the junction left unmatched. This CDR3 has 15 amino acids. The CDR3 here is CASTPGGLISYEQYF. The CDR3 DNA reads TGTGCCAGCACTCCCGGGGGACTAATCTCCTACGAGCAGTACTTC.

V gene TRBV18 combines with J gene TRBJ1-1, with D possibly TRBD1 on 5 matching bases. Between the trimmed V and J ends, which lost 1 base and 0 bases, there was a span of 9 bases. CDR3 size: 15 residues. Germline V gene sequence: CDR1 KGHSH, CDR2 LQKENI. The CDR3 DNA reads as TGTGCCAGCTCACCACTGGGGCCCATGAACACTGAAGCTTTCTTT. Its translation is CASSPLGPMNTEAFF.

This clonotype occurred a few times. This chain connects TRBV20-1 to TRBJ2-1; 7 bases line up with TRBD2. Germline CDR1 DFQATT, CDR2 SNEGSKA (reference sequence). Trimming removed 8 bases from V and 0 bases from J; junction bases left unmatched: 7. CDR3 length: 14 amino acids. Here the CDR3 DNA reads TGCAGTACCCCTAGCGGTAGCTCCTACAATGAGCAGTTCTTC. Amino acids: CSTPSGSSYNEQFF.

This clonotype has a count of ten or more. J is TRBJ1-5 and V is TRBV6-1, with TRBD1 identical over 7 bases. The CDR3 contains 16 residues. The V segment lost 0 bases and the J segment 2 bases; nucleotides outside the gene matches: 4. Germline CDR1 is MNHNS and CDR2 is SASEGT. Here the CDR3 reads CASSEADRRRNQPQHF. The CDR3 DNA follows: TGTGCCAGCAGTGAAGCGGACAGGCGCCGCAATCAGCCCCAGCATTTT.

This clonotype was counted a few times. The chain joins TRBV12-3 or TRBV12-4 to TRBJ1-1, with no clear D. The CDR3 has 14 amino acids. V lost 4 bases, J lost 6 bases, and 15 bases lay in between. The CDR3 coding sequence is TGTGCCAGCAGTTCGGCCTTCAAATCCCCTGAAGCTTTCTTT. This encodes CASSSAFKSPEAFF.

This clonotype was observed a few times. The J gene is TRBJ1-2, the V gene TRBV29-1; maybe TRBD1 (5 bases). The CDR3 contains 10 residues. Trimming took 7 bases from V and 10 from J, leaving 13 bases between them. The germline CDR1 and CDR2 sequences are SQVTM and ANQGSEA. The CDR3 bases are TGCAGCGCCAACCCGGGGGACTACACCTTC. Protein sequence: CSANPGDYTF.

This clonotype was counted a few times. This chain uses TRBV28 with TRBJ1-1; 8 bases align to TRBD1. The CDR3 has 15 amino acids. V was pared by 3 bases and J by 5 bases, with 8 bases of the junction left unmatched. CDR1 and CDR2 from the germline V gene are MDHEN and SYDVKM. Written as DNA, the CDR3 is TGTGCCAGCAGTTTCCTACAGGGGGGGAGGACTGAAGCTTTCTTT. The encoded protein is CASSFLQGGRTEAFF.

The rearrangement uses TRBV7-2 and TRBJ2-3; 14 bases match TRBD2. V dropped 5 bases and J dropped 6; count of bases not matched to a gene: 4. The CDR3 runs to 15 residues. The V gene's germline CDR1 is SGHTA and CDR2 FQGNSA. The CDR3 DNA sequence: TGTGCCAGCAGCCCAAGGACTAGCGGGAGGGATACGCAGTATTTT. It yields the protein CASSPRTSGRDTQYF.

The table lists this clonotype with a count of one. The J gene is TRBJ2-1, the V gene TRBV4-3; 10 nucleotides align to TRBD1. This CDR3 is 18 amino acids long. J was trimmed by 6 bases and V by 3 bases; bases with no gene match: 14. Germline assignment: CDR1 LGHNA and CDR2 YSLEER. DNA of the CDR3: TGCGCCAGCAGCCAGGCAACCACGACAGGGGGCATTCGCAATGAGCAGTTCTTC. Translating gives CASSQATTTGGIRNEQFF.

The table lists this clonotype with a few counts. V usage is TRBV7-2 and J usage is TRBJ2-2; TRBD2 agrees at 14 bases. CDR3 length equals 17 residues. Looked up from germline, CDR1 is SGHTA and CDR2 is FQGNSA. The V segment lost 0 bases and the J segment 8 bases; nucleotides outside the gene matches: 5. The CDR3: CASSLAGLAGVEGELFF. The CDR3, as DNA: TGTGCCAGCAGCTTAGCGGGACTAGCGGGAGTGGAAGGGGAGCTGTTTTTT.

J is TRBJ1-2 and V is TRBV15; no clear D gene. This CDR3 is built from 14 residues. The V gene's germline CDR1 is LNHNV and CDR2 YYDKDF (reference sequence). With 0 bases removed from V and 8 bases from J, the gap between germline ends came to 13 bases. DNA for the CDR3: TGTGCCACCAGCAGAGATCTACAGACTCGAGGCTACACCTTC. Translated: CATSRDLQTRGYTF.

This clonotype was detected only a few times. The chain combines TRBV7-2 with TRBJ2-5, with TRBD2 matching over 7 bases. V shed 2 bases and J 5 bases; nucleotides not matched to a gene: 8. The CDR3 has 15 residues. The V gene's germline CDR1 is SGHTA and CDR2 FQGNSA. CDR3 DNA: TGTGCCAGCAGCTTAACAGCGGGATGGGGGGAGACCCAGTACTTC. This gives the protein CASSLTAGWGETQYF.

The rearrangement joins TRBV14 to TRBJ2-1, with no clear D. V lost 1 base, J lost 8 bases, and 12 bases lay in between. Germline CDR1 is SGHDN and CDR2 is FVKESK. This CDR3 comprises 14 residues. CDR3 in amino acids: CASSQAPSSHEQFF. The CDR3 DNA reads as TGTGCCAGCAGCCAAGCCCCCAGCAGTCATGAGCAGTTCTTC.

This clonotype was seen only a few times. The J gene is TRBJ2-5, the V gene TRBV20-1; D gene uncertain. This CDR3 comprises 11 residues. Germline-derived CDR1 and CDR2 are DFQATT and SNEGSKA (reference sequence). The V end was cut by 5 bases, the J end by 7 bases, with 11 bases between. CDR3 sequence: CSAQPRGTQYF. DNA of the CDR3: TGCAGTGCTCAGCCCCGCGGGACCCAGTACTTC.

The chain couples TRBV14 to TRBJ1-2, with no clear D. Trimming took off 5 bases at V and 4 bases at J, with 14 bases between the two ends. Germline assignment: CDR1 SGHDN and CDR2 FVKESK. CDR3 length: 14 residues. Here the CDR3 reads CASSDSGRVYGYTF. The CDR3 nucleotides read TGTGCCAGCAGCGATAGCGGACGGGTCTATGGCTACACCTTC.